This passage covers 32 T cell receptor beta chains from one sample sequenced in a study of memory CD4+ T cells and cytomegalovirus serostatus. The data were produced by immunoSEQ multiplex PCR, yet TCRdb's version contains in-frame clones alone and is incomplete. Here the sample spans 40,000 to 55,000 clones, about 83% being singletons. The sort gate was single viable CD3+CD4+CD8-CD45RO+ cells for memory CD4+ T cells. The sample consisted of memory CD4+ T cells from blood. The receptors shown here come from an adult in good health and CMV-seropositive.

This chain joins TRBV11-3 and TRBJ1-6; D not certain. Germline V lookup: CDR1 SGHNT, CDR2 YENEEA. The CDR3 consists of 14 residues. V lost 3 bases and J lost 10, with 13 bases in between. CDR3 in DNA: TGTGCCAGCAGCTTGGAGGGAATCCACTCACCCCTCCACTTT. Translation: CASSLEGIHSPLHF.

The chain employs TRBV5-4 and TRBJ1-1; the D is unclear. The CDR3 is made up of 15 amino acids. Germline-derived CDR1 and CDR2 are SGHNT and YYREEE (reference sequence). V was trimmed by 0 bases and J by 3 bases, leaving 12 bases between them. In DNA form, the CDR3 reads TGTGCCAGCAGCTTGGCCGGCGCGCGGTACACTGAAGCTTTCTTT. Translated, it gives CASSLAGARYTEAFF.

V and J are TRBV18 and TRBJ2-2, with D possibly called TRBD1 or TRBD2 (6 bases each). The V and J ends lost 3 bases and 0 bases respectively, with 17 bases between them. The V gene's germline CDR1 is KGHSH and CDR2 LQKENI. The CDR3 has 18 residues. In nucleotides, the CDR3 is TGTGCCAGCTCACCCGGGCAGGGGACTGTCCCGAACACCGGGGAGCTGTTTTTT. Encoded protein: CASSPGQGTVPNTGELFF.

In its sample, this clone was seen once. This chain joins TRBV7-9 and TRBJ1-4; no clear D. Trimming removed 5 bases from V and 8 bases from J, with 15 bases in between. The CDR3 loop spans 14 amino acids. Germline V gives CDR1 SEHNR, CDR2 FQNEAQ (reference sequence). In DNA form, the CDR3 reads TGTGCCAGCAGCCCGGACCCCGGAGGAGAAAAACTGTTTTTT. Amino acids: CASSPDPGGEKLFF. Full variable domain (missing parts from reference TRBV7-9 and TRBJ1-4): DTGVSQNPRHKITKRGQNVTFRCDPISEHNRLYWYRQTLGQGPEFLTYFQNEAQLEKSRLLSDRFSAERPKGSFSTLEIQRTEQGDSAMYLCASSPDPGGEKLFFGSGTQLSVL.

This chain links TRBV9 with TRBJ1-2; D remains ambiguous. CDR3 length: 12 amino acids. Germline V gives CDR1 SGDLS, CDR2 YYNGEE. The V end was cut by 4 bases, the J end by 5 bases, with 9 bases between. The CDR3 sequence is CASSPSGYGYTF. Written as DNA, the CDR3 is TGTGCCAGCAGCCCCTCGGGGTATGGCTACACCTTC.

This clone was seen a handful of times. The chain combines TRBV11-1 with TRBJ2-3, with a weak D call TRBD2 (6 bases). There are 12 residues in the CDR3. Germline values: CDR1 SGHAT, CDR2 FQDESV (reference sequence). Trimming took 8 bases from V and 4 from J, leaving 10 bases between them. The CDR3 DNA reads TGTGCCAGCCGGGAGACCTCAGATACGCAGTATTTT. Protein sequence: CASRETSDTQYF.

The V call is TRBV19, the J call TRBJ1-1; D unresolved. This CDR3 region has 14 residues. Germline CDR1 and CDR2: LNHDA and SQIVND (reference sequence). The V gene lost 1 base and the J gene lost 6 bases, with 12 bases spanning the gap. The DNA for the CDR3 is TGTGCCAGTAGTATAGCATGGAGGGTCCCTGAAGCTTTCTTT. Amino acids: CASSIAWRVPEAFF.

This sequence joins TRBV18 and TRBJ1-4, with 11 bases lining up with TRBD1. From germline, CDR1 is KGHSH and CDR2 LQKENI. This CDR3 has 17 residues. Trimming at V came to 1 base and at J to 8 bases, leaving 9 bases not matched to a gene. The CDR3 sequence is CASSPLPSGTGGEKLFF. CDR3 bases: TGTGCCAGCTCACCACTCCCCTCCGGGACAGGGGGGGAAAAACTGTTTTTT.

The chain has TRBV6-1 and TRBJ2-7; 11 bases line up with TRBD2. CDR1 and CDR2 from the germline V gene are MNHNS and SASEGT. V was pared by 3 bases and J by 2 bases, with 6 bases of the junction left unmatched. This CDR3 has 16 residues. CDR3 coding DNA: TGTGCCAGCAGTGAGACTAGCGGGACCTTGGCCTACGAGCAGTACTTC. It codes for CASSETSGTLAYEQYF.

V usage is TRBV6-1 and J usage is TRBJ1-1; D is ambiguous. Germline assignment: CDR1 MNHNS and CDR2 SASEGT. The CDR3 has 13 amino acids. V was pared by 4 bases and J by 1 base, with 7 bases between. CDR3 nucleotide sequence: TGTGCCAGCAGTGTGTATTGGAACACTGAAGCTTTCTTT. Translating gives CASSVYWNTEAFF.

The chain has TRBV28 and TRBJ1-6; the D gene is possibly TRBD1 (5 bases). Germline V CDR1 and CDR2: MDHEN, SYDVKM. V was trimmed by 3 bases and J by 7 bases, leaving 10 bases between them. The CDR3 extends over 14 amino acids. CDR3 sequence reads: CASSLGGLNSPLHF. CDR3 nucleotide sequence: TGTGCCAGCAGTTTGGGGGGGTTAAATTCACCCCTCCACTTT.

The V and J genes are TRBV7-2 and TRBJ1-4; 8 bases agree with TRBD1. The CDR3 has 16 residues. From germline, CDR1 is SGHTA and CDR2 FQGNSA. The J segment lost 4 bases and the V segment lost 5 bases, leaving 9 bases of the junction unmatched. CDR3 nucleotides: TGTGCCAGCAGCCTCCAGACAGGGGTTAGTAATGAAAAACTGTTTTTT. It translates to CASSLQTGVSNEKLFF.

This clone was picked up a small number of times. The J gene is TRBJ2-7, the V gene TRBV10-2; 8 nucleotides match TRBD2. Germline CDR1 is WSHSY and CDR2 is SAAADI. This CDR3 comprises 16 residues. J gave up 3 bases and V 2 bases, and 9 bases lay outside the gene matches. The CDR3 sequence is CASSEQYGRGVYEQYF. CDR3 nucleotide sequence: TGCGCCAGCAGTGAGCAGTATGGGCGGGGGGTCTACGAGCAGTACTTC.

This clone was found once. The chain is built from TRBV7-9 and TRBJ2-7; 10 nucleotides agree with TRBD1. This CDR3 contains 15 residues. V trimming: 3 bases; J trimming: 6 bases; junction bases outside the gene matches: 8. The V gene's germline CDR1 is SEHNR and CDR2 FQNEAQ (reference sequence). CDR3 sequence: CASSLRPGQGTEQYF. The DNA for the CDR3 is TGTGCCAGCAGCTTGCGTCCGGGACAGGGGACCGAGCAGTACTTC. The complete variable domain, with remaining parts taken from reference TRBV7-9 and TRBJ2-7, reads DTGVSQNPRHKITKRGQNVTFRCDPISEHNRLYWYRQTLGQGPEFLTYFQNEAQLEKSRLLSDRFSAERPKGSFSTLEIQRTEQGDSAMYLCASSLRPGQGTEQYFGPGTRLTVT.

The gene calls are TRBV2 and TRBJ2-2, with TRBD2 identical over 7 bases. The CDR3 covers 13 residues. Unmatched junction bases numbered 4, after V lost 8 bases and J lost 4 bases. Germline-derived CDR1 and CDR2 are SNHLY and FYNNEI. The CDR3 DNA is TGTGCCAGCCGGCGGGAGACCACCGGGGAGCTGTTTTTT. This encodes CASRRETTGELFF.

The chain recombines TRBV5-1 with TRBJ2-7, with a weak D call TRBD2 (5 bases). Germline assignment: CDR1 SGHRS and CDR2 YFSETQ. CDR3 size: 14 residues. Trimming stripped 3 bases from V and 6 bases from J, with 16 bases between. The CDR3 DNA reads as TGCGCCAGCAGCTCGGGATCTACCTCCGGCGAGCAGTACTTC. Protein sequence: CASSSGSTSGEQYF. Based on the CDR3 plus reference TRBV5-1 and TRBJ2-7, the full variable domain is KAGVTQTPRYLIKTRGQQVTLSCSPISGHRSVSWYQQTPGQGLQFLFEYFSETQRNKGNFPGRFSGRQFSNSRSEMNVSTLELGDSALYLCASSSGSTSGEQYFGPGTRLTVT.

The V and J genes are TRBV25-1 and TRBJ2-1, with D maybe TRBD2 (6 bases). Germline values: CDR1 MGHDK, CDR2 SYGVNS. The CDR3 has 15 residues. V lost 4 bases to trimming and J lost 4 bases, with 14 bases between them. The CDR3 spells CASSGLGGVYNEQFF. The DNA of the CDR3 is TGTGCCAGCAGTGGCCTGGGCGGGGTTTACAATGAGCAGTTCTTC. Variable domain in full (rest from reference TRBV25-1 and TRBJ2-1): EADIYQTPRYLVIGTGKKITLECSQTMGHDKMYWYQQDPGMELHLIHYSYGVNSTEKGDLSSESTVSRIRTEHFPLTLESARPSHTSQYLCASSGLGGVYNEQFFGPGTRLTVL.

This clone came up once. The V call is TRBV5-1, the J call TRBJ2-6; tentative D call: TRBD1 (6 bases). Trimming shortened V by 4 bases and J by 0 bases, and 14 bases separated the two germline ends. Germline CDR1 SGHRS, CDR2 YFSETQ. The CDR3 loop spans 17 amino acids. CDR3 DNA sequence: TGCGCCAGCAGCCCGCGACAGGACCTCTCTGGGGCCAACGTCCTGACTTTC. Its protein is CASSPRQDLSGANVLTF.

A single count supports this clone. The chain combines TRBV10-3 with TRBJ2-1, with D tentatively TRBD2 (7 bases). This CDR3 contains 15 residues. V was shortened by 6 bases and J by 8 bases, with 20 bases between the two germline ends. Germline CDR1 is ENHRY and CDR2 is SYGVKD. This CDR3 is CAIRSLGGALDEQFF. CDR3 nucleotide sequence: TGTGCCATCAGGTCCCTGGGGGGGGCTCTGGATGAGCAGTTCTTC.

This clone was seen a few times. The chain has TRBV7-2 and TRBJ2-7; 11 bases agree with TRBD2. Germline values: CDR1 SGHTA, CDR2 FQGNSA. Trimming cost V 5 bases and J 2 bases; bases outside gene matches: 5. The CDR3 has 15 amino acids. CDR3 residues: CASSPRLAGTYEQYF. Written as DNA, the CDR3 is TGTGCCAGCAGCCCGCGACTAGCGGGGACCTACGAGCAGTACTTC.

The chain joins TRBV6-1 to TRBJ1-5; D might be TRBD1 (5 bases). Trimming pared 3 bases from V and 2 bases from J, leaving 11 bases between. Germline V gives CDR1 MNHNS, CDR2 SASEGT. The CDR3 has 15 amino acids. CDR3 nucleotide sequence: TGTGCCAGCAGTGAGCAGAGGGGAGGCAATCAGCCCCAGCATTTT. Its translation is CASSEQRGGNQPQHF.

The V and J genes are TRBV7-3 and TRBJ1-1; D uncertain. Germline V gives CDR1 SGHTA, CDR2 FQGTGA. The CDR3 is made up of 15 amino acids. The germline V and J ends were trimmed by 5 bases and 3 bases, with 16 bases remaining between them. CDR3 nucleotide sequence: TGTGCCAGCAGCCCATACGGTAGGTTGGACACTGAAGCTTTCTTT. The encoded protein is CASSPYGRLDTEAFF.

The chain is built from TRBV7-6 and TRBJ2-1; D gene unclear. V lost 1 base and J lost 4, with 2 bases in between. Germline lookup yields CDR1 SGHVS and CDR2 FNYEAQ. The CDR3 is 12 residues long. Here the CDR3 reads CASSLVYNEQFF. The CDR3 DNA reads TGTGCCAGCAGCTTAGTATACAATGAGCAGTTCTTC.

This sequence joins TRBV6-5 and TRBJ2-7, with D perhaps TRBD1 or TRBD2 (5 bases each). The germline CDR1 and CDR2 sequences are MNHEY and SVGAGI. The CDR3 sequence is 14 residues long. V lost 2 bases and J lost 3, with 11 bases in between. CDR3 region: CASSYGGSFYEQYF. The CDR3 nucleotides are TGTGCCAGCAGTTACGGGGGATCATTCTACGAGCAGTACTTC.

V is TRBV28 and J is TRBJ2-2, with 8 bases that match TRBD1. The junction had 5 bases not matched to a gene; V was cut back by 5 bases and J by 0 bases. The CDR3 has 16 amino acids. Germline CDR1 MDHEN, CDR2 SYDVKM. DNA of the CDR3: TGTGCCAGCAGTACGACAGGGGCGACGAACACCGGGGAGCTGTTTTTT. Its protein is CASSTTGATNTGELFF.

This rearrangement joins TRBV7-2 to TRBJ2-3; the match to TRBD2 covers 8 bases. Germline V CDR1 and CDR2: SGHTA, FQGNSA. Trimming at V came to 1 base and at J to 7 bases, leaving 7 bases not matched to a gene. CDR3 length: 15 residues. CDR3 sequence: CASSLEAGARYTQYF. CDR3 nucleotides: TGTGCCAGCAGCTTAGAAGCGGGAGCACGGTATACGCAGTATTTT.

This chain uses TRBV28 with TRBJ1-2; the match to TRBD1 covers 8 bases. This CDR3 has 17 residues. In germline, CDR1 is MDHEN, CDR2 SYDVKM. Unmatched junction bases numbered 11, after V lost 2 bases and J lost 3 bases. CDR3 loop: CASSLRQGAGEDYGYTF. CDR3 bases: TGTGCCAGCAGTTTAAGGCAGGGGGCAGGGGAAGACTATGGCTACACCTTC.

Remarks on this clone: One end of the junction is discordant with germline, which a read error may explain. Here the CDR3 reads CASSSYNMVPPEF. The CDR3 DNA follows: TGTGCCAGCAGCTCGTATAACATGGTGCCACCCGAATTC. The J gene is TRBJ2-7, the V gene TRBV13; no clear D gene. Germline CDR1 and CDR2: PRHDT and FYEKMQ (reference sequence). The CDR3 runs to 13 residues.

In this sample, this clone turned up a few times. V gene TRBV18 combines with J gene TRBJ2-1; D is possibly TRBD2 (6 bases). The CDR3 length is 18 residues. The V gene's germline CDR1 is KGHSH and CDR2 LQKENI. V shed 2 bases and J shed 5 bases, with 22 bases lying between them. In nucleotides, the CDR3 is TGTGCCAGCTCACCATCCTTACTAGCCACCACGATAAACAATGAGCAGTTCTTC. Encoded protein: CASSPSLLATTINNEQFF.

The rearrangement uses TRBV9 and TRBJ2-2; D is undetermined. Trimming removed 6 bases at V and 3 bases at J, with 12 bases between. This CDR3 has 14 residues. Per germline, CDR1 SGDLS and CDR2 YYNGEE. The CDR3 DNA reads as TGTGCCAGCACTGGCCTACGGGACACCGGGGAGCTGTTTTTT. Translation gives CASTGLRDTGELFF. Drawing the rest from reference TRBV9 and TRBJ2-2, the complete variable domain is DSGVTQTPKHLITATGQRVTLRCSPRSGDLSVYWYQQSLDQGLQFLIQYYNGEERAKGNILERFSAQQFPDLHSELNLSSLELGDSALYFCASTGLRDTGELFFGEGSRLTVL.

This rearrangement joins TRBV18 to TRBJ2-4, with D tentatively TRBD2 (7 bases). The CDR3 sequence is 15 residues long. In germline, CDR1 is KGHSH, CDR2 LQKENI. V lost 2 bases to trimming and J lost 4 bases, with 12 bases between them. CDR3 bases: TGTGCCAGCTCACCAGAGGGGGGGCCGAAAAACATTCAGTACTTC. It translates to CASSPEGGPKNIQYF.

This rearrangement joins TRBV15 to TRBJ2-3; weak D call: TRBD2 (6 bases). V was cut by 0 bases and J by 0 bases, with 10 bases left in between. Germline CDR1 is LNHNV and CDR2 is YYDKDF (reference sequence). The CDR3 spans 16 residues. The CDR3: CATSREAGWSTDTQYF. The CDR3 DNA sequence: TGTGCCACCAGCAGAGAGGCGGGGTGGAGCACAGATACGCAGTATTTT.